This TCR beta chain was recorded in a study of CD8 T cells in ankylosing spondylitis. Study-level results: Disease-linked clones bore a CD8+ phenotype, appearing relatively rarely in peripheral blood. In ankylosing spondylitis patients, matched synovial fluid reportedly showed significant enrichment of disease-linked clones. Several highly homologous variants made up a TCR beta motif that seemed to typify ankylosing spondylitis blood.

This CDR3 region has 13 residues. The germline gives CDR1 DFQATT, CDR2 SNEGSKA (reference sequence). Between the trimmed V and J ends, which lost 6 bases and 7 bases, there was a span of 16 bases. The TCR beta libraries were generated through quantitative 5'-RACE incorporating molecular barcodes. TCRdb re-called the 5' RACE reads with MiXCR, one entry per CDR3 protein. The repertoire holds 700,000 to 1,000,000 distinct CDR3 sequences, with roughly 10% as singletons. At least ten counts were recorded for this clonotype. Its specificity is unknown. Specimen: blood, either unsorted or a sorted T cell fraction (not recorded which). V is TRBV20-1 and J is TRBJ1-5; D gene ambiguous. This receptor was identified in a male donor with ankylosing spondylitis. The DNA for the CDR3 is TGCAGTGCCGTACCCCACTTGGGACAGCCCCAGCATTTT. It encodes CSAVPHLGQPQHF.